This passage covers 18 T cell receptor beta chains from one sample sequenced in a study of memory CD4+ T cells and cytomegalovirus serostatus. Sequencing used immunoSEQ multiplex PCR; TCRdb keeps in-frame clones, though not all of them. The top ten clones hold about 0.79% of a sample with about 41,000 clones, roughly 77% of them seen once. The sort gate was single viable CD3+CD4+CD8-CD45RO+ cells for memory CD4+ T cells. The sample consisted of memory CD4+ T cells from blood. The receptors come from an adult in good health and CMV-seronegative.

In nucleotides, the CDR3 is TGTGCCAGCAGTTGGCCTAGCGGGGGGAGCACAGATACGCAGTATTTT. As protein: CASSWPSGGSTDTQYF. V and J are TRBV6-6 and TRBJ2-3; 11 bases map to TRBD2. CDR1 and CDR2 (germline): MNHNY, SVGAGI (reference sequence). The CDR3 extends over 16 amino acids. The ends lost 4 bases at V and 0 bases at J; junction bases unmatched: 3.

This clone was observed once. This sequence joins TRBV11-3 and TRBJ2-3; 7 bases map to TRBD1. V shed 0 bases and J 4 bases; nucleotides not matched to a gene: 4. The V gene's germline CDR1 is SGHNT and CDR2 YENEEA. The CDR3 covers 15 residues. The CDR3 nucleotides are TGTGCCAGCAGCTTAGATCGAGGGGGCCCAGATACGCAGTATTTT. Translating it yields CASSLDRGGPDTQYF.

The rearrangement links TRBV6-6 to TRBJ2-5, with D unresolved. The DNA end favors TRBJ2-7, so the J call may be wrong. Germline-derived CDR1 and CDR2 are MNHNY and SVGAGI (reference sequence). CDR3 length equals 15 residues. The CDR3 DNA is TGTGCCAGCAGTTACTCGCGCCCCGAGGCCCACGAGCAGTACTTC. Translation gives CASSYSRPEAHEQYF.

This clone appeared once. V is TRBV7-2 and J is TRBJ2-7, with D possibly TRBD1 on 6 matching bases. This CDR3 is 15 amino acids long. V was shortened by 5 bases and J by 4 bases, with 18 bases between the two germline ends. Germline lookup yields CDR1 SGHTA and CDR2 FQGNSA. The CDR3 nucleotides are TGTGCCAGCAGCCCAACCAGGGGTTTAGGATACGAGCAGTACTTC. Protein product: CASSPTRGLGYEQYF.

This clone came up a few times. The CDR3 DNA reads as TGTGCCAGCAGCCCAAGACAGGCAACGGAGACCCAGTACTTC. Its protein is CASSPRQATETQYF. The V and J genes are TRBV7-2 and TRBJ2-5; D might be TRBD1 (6 bases). Trimming shortened V by 5 bases and J by 5 bases, and 15 bases separated the two germline ends. The germline V gene has CDR1 SGHTA and CDR2 FQGNSA. The CDR3 is 14 amino acids.

The chain carries TRBV7-2 and TRBJ2-1, with D tentatively TRBD1 or TRBD2 (6 bases each). This CDR3 has 13 residues. The ends were cut back, 5 bases at V and 10 bases at J, with 15 bases in the middle. Germline V gene lookup returns CDR1 SGHTA and CDR2 FQGNSA. CDR3 residues: CASSRQAGFEQFF. The CDR3 DNA reads as TGTGCCAGCAGCCGACAGGCGGGATTCGAGCAGTTCTTC.

V is TRBV20-1 and J is TRBJ2-2, with D possibly matching TRBD1 (6 bases). V shed 6 bases and J shed 8 bases, with 10 bases lying between them. Germline CDR1 DFQATT, CDR2 SNEGSKA (reference sequence). The CDR3 spans 11 residues. The CDR3 sequence is CSAAGVGELFF. DNA for the CDR3: TGCAGTGCGGCAGGGGTAGGGGAGCTGTTTTTT.

The chain couples TRBV29-1 to TRBJ1-1, with TRBD1 matching 7 bases. Germline V gives CDR1 SQVTM, CDR2 ANQGSEA. The ends lost 4 bases at V and 2 bases at J; junction bases unmatched: 1. CDR3 size: 12 residues. CDR3 coding DNA: TGCAGCGTTGGACAGGGTAACACTGAAGCTTTCTTT. Protein: CSVGQGNTEAFF.

This clone has a single count. This chain connects TRBV27 to TRBJ1-5; D perhaps matches TRBD1 (5 bases). With 6 bases removed from V and 7 bases from J, the gap between germline ends came to 16 bases. Germline V gene sequence: CDR1 MNHEY, CDR2 SMNVEV (reference sequence). The CDR3 is 14 residues long. For the CDR3, the DNA is TGTGCCAGCAGACTACAAGACAGTTTGCAGCCCCAGCATTTT. It specifies CASRLQDSLQPQHF.

The chain joins TRBV19 to TRBJ1-5; D may be TRBD1 (5 bases). CDR1 is LNHDA and CDR2 is SQIVND in the germline V gene (reference sequence). V gave up 6 bases and J gave up 3 bases, with 12 bases separating them. CDR3 length equals 14 residues. DNA for the CDR3: TGTGCCAGTAGCCAAGGACAAAACAATCAGCCCCAGCATTTT. Its protein product is CASSQGQNNQPQHF.

The chain couples TRBV10-3 to TRBJ1-6; a weak D match, TRBD1 (5 bases). The V and J ends lost 7 bases and 7 bases respectively, with 17 bases between them. The CDR3 is 15 amino acids. Looked up from germline, CDR1 is ENHRY and CDR2 is SYGVKD. CDR3 region: CAITPRGGENSPLHF. DNA of the CDR3: TGTGCCATCACCCCTCGGGGAGGGGAAAATTCACCCCTCCACTTT.

The rearrangement joins TRBV11-2 to TRBJ1-6, with TRBD1 identical over 7 bases. CDR3 length: 15 residues. Trimming cost V 6 bases and J 6 bases; bases outside gene matches: 8. Germline V gives CDR1 SGHAT, CDR2 FQNNGV. The CDR3, as DNA: TGTGCCAGCAGACCCGGGACAGTTATTAATTCACCCCTCCACTTT. It translates to CASRPGTVINSPLHF.

The gene calls are TRBV19 and TRBJ1-2, with 9 nucleotides matching TRBD1. J gave up 4 bases and V 7 bases, and 7 bases lay outside the gene matches. The CDR3 spans 14 residues. Per germline, CDR1 LNHDA and CDR2 SQIVND (reference sequence). DNA for the CDR3: TGTGCCAGTACCGGGACAGGGTATTCCTATGGCTACACCTTC. Translated, it gives CASTGTGYSYGYTF.

The rearrangement joins TRBV7-8 to TRBJ1-2; possibly TRBD1 for D (6 bases). The germline gives CDR1 SGHVS, CDR2 FQNEAQ. V lost 5 bases and J lost 9, with 10 bases in between. The CDR3 length is 11 residues. The CDR3 DNA reads TGTGCCAGCAGCATAACAGGGAGCTACACCTTC. This encodes CASSITGSYTF.

This chain uses TRBV27 with TRBJ1-5; TRBD1 aligns across 7 bases. The junction had 5 bases not matched to a gene; V was cut back by 6 bases and J by 6 bases. The germline V gene has CDR1 MNHEY and CDR2 SMNVEV (reference sequence). The CDR3 runs to 13 residues. As DNA, the CDR3 is TGTGCCAGCAGACCTGACAGGGTTCAGCCCCAGCATTTT. It codes for CASRPDRVQPQHF.

V usage is TRBV4-1 and J usage is TRBJ2-6; D call uncertain. The germline V gene encodes CDR1 MGHRA and CDR2 YSYEKL. V dropped 1 base and J dropped 0 bases, with 13 bases sitting between them. The CDR3 loop spans 18 amino acids. The CDR3 nucleotides read TGCGCCAGCAGCCAAGTCCGGCTTTCGGGCTCTGGGGCCAACGTCCTGACTTTC. This translates into CASSQVRLSGSGANVLTF.

The J gene is TRBJ1-5, the V gene TRBV7-9; D possibly corresponds to TRBD1 (5 bases). Germline values: CDR1 SEHNR, CDR2 FQNEAQ (reference sequence). The germline V and J ends were trimmed by 6 bases and 5 bases, with 8 bases remaining between them. This CDR3 region has 12 residues. The CDR3 protein is CASSLQDQPQHF. DNA of the CDR3: TGTGCCAGCAGTTTACAGGATCAGCCCCAGCATTTT.

The table lists this clone with a few counts. DNA for the CDR3: TGTGCCACCTCTGAGGGAGGTCACACTGAAGCTTTCTTT. Amino acid sequence: CATSEGGHTEAFF. J is TRBJ1-1 and V is TRBV2; D remains ambiguous. There are 13 residues in the CDR3. V dropped 10 bases and J dropped 3 bases, with 15 bases sitting between them. Germline loops: CDR1 SNHLY, CDR2 FYNNEI. Variable domain in full (rest from reference TRBV2 and TRBJ1-1): EPEVTQTPSHQVTQMGQEVILRCVPISNHLYFYWYRQILGQKVEFLVSFYNNEISEKSEIFDDQFSVERPDGSNFTLKIRSTKLEDSAMYFCATSEGGHTEAFFGQGTRLTVV.